This T cell receptor beta chain was identified in a study of CD8 T cells in Susac syndrome. Random hexamers were used to reverse transcribe the RNA input (roughly 0.5 to 1 ug). Amplification of TCR beta CDR3 spanned 54 Vbeta and 13 Jbeta via immunoSEQ multiplex PCR. TCRdb re-called the immunoSEQ multiplex PCR reads through MiXCR, storing one row per CDR3 protein. Found here are 50,000 or so distinct CDR3 sequences, over 90% of them singletons; the top ten hold around 0.45%. Germline CDR1 MGHDK, CDR2 SYGVNS. Trimming cost V 8 bases and J 3 bases, with 24 bases left between them. The CDR3 length is 17 residues. CD8+ and CD4+ T cells from blood underwent TCR beta sequencing. Bulk CD8+ and CD4+ cells came from magnetic negative isolation; CD8+ TEMRA by FACS.

Material for sequencing was CD8+ T cells from PBMCs. The receptor was isolated from a human donor in good health. The chain uses TRBV25-1 and TRBJ2-3; D might be TRBD1 or TRBD2, each matching 5 bases. CDR3 bases: TGTGCCAGCCACCCAGGGCGGACGGGGTCCCTTACAGATACGCAGTATTTT. It is translated as CASHPGRTGSLTDTQYF.